One sample yielded the 14 T cell receptor beta chains listed below, sequenced in a study of blood T cell repertoires in COVID-19. The method was immunoSEQ multiplex PCR; TCRdb's version includes in-frame clones alone and lacks a portion of them. The sample holds over 150,000 clones, 60% to 85% seen once. The specimen sequenced was peripheral blood. The receptors originated from a man aged 80 or over with acute or convalescent COVID-19.

This clone showed up just a few times. V is TRBV4-2 and J is TRBJ1-5; D remains unclear. This CDR3 comprises 15 residues. Germline V gene data show CDR1 as LGHNA and CDR2 as YNFKEQ. Trimming cost V 1 base and J 5 bases, with 12 bases left between them. For the CDR3, the DNA is TGTGCCAGCAGCCAAGGTAGAGGGCGAGATCAGCCCCAGCATTTT. Residues: CASSQGRGRDQPQHF.

This clone was seen a few times. The V call is TRBV5-4, the J call TRBJ2-7; 8 bases agree with TRBD2. The CDR3 consists of 15 residues. Germline trimming cut 0 bases from V and 7 bases from J; bases unmatched to any gene: 9. Germline assignment: CDR1 SGHNT and CDR2 YYREEE (reference sequence). For the CDR3, the DNA is TGTGCCAGCAGCTTGGCGGGGGGGTTAATTCTGGAGCAGTACTTC. It is translated as CASSLAGGLILEQYF.

This clone was counted a single time. The CDR3 region is CATSDGPNTEAFF. The CDR3 region has the DNA TGTGCCACCAGTGATGGGCCGAACACTGAAGCTTTCTTT. The V and J genes are TRBV24-1 and TRBJ1-1; D gene uncertain. V lost 3 bases and J lost 1, with 5 bases in between. Germline CDR1 reads KGHDR; CDR2 reads SFDVKD. The length of the CDR3 is 13 residues.

V and J are TRBV7-9 and TRBJ1-3; D is unclear. Germline assignment: CDR1 SEHNR and CDR2 FQNEAQ (reference sequence). This CDR3 spans 16 amino acids. V was trimmed by 2 bases and J by 0 bases, leaving 11 bases between them. The CDR3 coding sequence is TGTGCCAGCAGCTTAATGGCTCCCAGCTCTGGAAACACCATATATTTT. This encodes CASSLMAPSSGNTIYF. The entire variable domain, with the rest obtained from reference TRBV7-9 and TRBJ1-3, is as follows: DTGVSQNPRHKITKRGQNVTFRCDPISEHNRLYWYRQTLGQGPEFLTYFQNEAQLEKSRLLSDRFSAERPKGSFSTLEIQRTEQGDSAMYLCASSLMAPSSGNTIYFGEGSWLTVV.

This clone was counted a few times. V gene TRBV9 combines with J gene TRBJ1-2, with D possibly TRBD1 on 5 matching bases. The ends were cut back, 0 bases at V and 0 bases at J, with 9 bases in the middle. The CDR3 consists of 15 residues. Germline CDR1 SGDLS, CDR2 YYNGEE. CDR3 nucleotide sequence: TGTGCCAGCAGCGTAGGGACAAGCACTAACTATGGCTACACCTTC. Encoded protein: CASSVGTSTNYGYTF.

The chain carries TRBV24-1 and TRBJ2-2; weak D call: TRBD1 (5 bases). This CDR3 region has 20 residues. V shed 0 bases and J shed 4 bases, with 23 bases lying between them. Germline V CDR1 and CDR2: KGHDR, SFDVKD. CDR3 sequence (DNA): TGTGCCACCAGTGATTTGCAAATCGGACGTCCAGGGAAAAGCACCGGGGAGCTGTTTTTT. Translation: CATSDLQIGRPGKSTGELFF.

The chain has TRBV9 and TRBJ1-1; TRBD1 aligns across 9 bases. The germline CDR1 and CDR2 sequences are SGDLS and YYNGEE. V shed 0 bases and J 7 bases; nucleotides not matched to a gene: 7. This CDR3 is 15 amino acids long. The CDR3 here is CASSVGGQGSNEAFF. DNA of the CDR3: TGTGCCAGCAGCGTAGGAGGACAGGGGAGCAATGAAGCTTTCTTT.

The rearrangement uses TRBV13 and TRBJ2-2; unclear D gene. This CDR3 contains 13 residues. Trimming shortened V by 0 bases and J by 7 bases, and 6 bases separated the two germline ends. Germline lookup yields CDR1 PRHDT and CDR2 FYEKMQ (reference sequence). The CDR3 sequence: CASSLGTNGELFF. The CDR3 coding sequence is TGTGCCAGCAGCTTAGGCACAAACGGGGAGCTGTTTTTT.

The chain carries TRBV24-1 and TRBJ1-2, with 7 bases matching TRBD1. CDR1 is KGHDR and CDR2 is SFDVKD in the germline V gene. The trim removed 8 bases at V and 2 bases at J, leaving 16 bases unmatched. This CDR3 has 17 amino acids. The CDR3 coding sequence is TGTGCCACCAACCGGCGGGACAGCCGACTGAAGAACTATGGCTACACCTTC. As protein: CATNRRDSRLKNYGYTF.

The J gene is TRBJ2-3, the V gene TRBV6-5, with a possible D match to TRBD1 (6 bases). This CDR3 comprises 14 residues. The ends were cut back, 6 bases at V and 5 bases at J, with 15 bases in the middle. Per germline, CDR1 MNHEY and CDR2 SVGAGI. The chain's CDR3 is CASSTGGAIDTQYF. The CDR3 DNA is TGTGCCAGCAGCACTGGGGGCGCGATAGATACGCAGTATTTT.

V gene TRBV27 combines with J gene TRBJ1-5; 9 positions match TRBD1. The CDR3 consists of 18 residues. V gave up 3 bases and J gave up 6 bases; unmatched junction bases: 15. Germline CDR1 MNHEY, CDR2 SMNVEV (reference sequence). CDR3 DNA sequence: TGTGCCAGCAGTTTCTTGGGACAGGGCGCCGGGGGAGGTCAGCCCCAGCATTTT. Amino acids: CASSFLGQGAGGGQPQHF.

The J gene is TRBJ2-5, the V gene TRBV30; tentative D call: TRBD2 (6 bases). This CDR3 is 13 amino acids long. Germline CDR1 GTSNPN, CDR2 SVGIG (reference sequence). V lost 1 base, J lost 5 bases, and 11 bases lay in between. In DNA form, the CDR3 reads TGTGCCTGGAGTGGAACTAGCATGGAGACCCAGTACTTC. This sequence encodes CAWSGTSMETQYF. Filled out from reference TRBV30 and TRBJ2-5, the complete variable domain reads SQTIHQWPATLVQPVGSPLSLECTVEGTSNPNLYWYRQAAGRGLQLLFYSVGIGQISSEVPQNLSASRPQDRQFILSSKKLLLSDSGFYLCAWSGTSMETQYFGPGTRLLVL.

V gene TRBV7-2 combines with J gene TRBJ1-4; a possible D gene is TRBD1 (6 bases). The CDR3 is 17 amino acids. CDR1 SGHTA and CDR2 FQGNSA come from the germline V gene. The V end lost 5 bases, the J end lost 0 bases, and 16 bases lay between the germline ends. DNA of the CDR3: TGTGCCAGCAGCCCAGGGGCGACATCAGCAACTAATGAAAAACTGTTTTTT. This gives the protein CASSPGATSATNEKLFF.

The genes are TRBV9 and TRBJ1-2; perhaps TRBD1 as D (5 bases). This CDR3 has 13 amino acids. V was pared by 0 bases and J by 4 bases, with 7 bases between. The germline gives CDR1 SGDLS, CDR2 YYNGEE. CDR3 DNA sequence: TGTGCCAGCAGCGTAGAGGGGTTCTATGGCTACACCTTC. Residues: CASSVEGFYGYTF.